The 30 T cell receptor beta chains below come from one sample, sequenced in a study of sequential checkpoint blockade in melanoma. Treatment: randomized to nivolumab then ipilimumab (arm A) or the reverse (arm B). The data were produced by immunoSEQ multiplex PCR, yet TCRdb's version contains in-frame clones alone and is incomplete. The data contain about 4,000 clones, approximately 19% of them seen just once; the ten biggest clones take up 20% to 30%. The starting material was tumor tissue (inferred from file names), obtained from a patient given nivolumab and ipilimumab in sequence. The receptors come from a human donor with melanoma.

This rearrangement joins TRBV29-1 to TRBJ2-3; 13 bases fit TRBD2. CDR1 is SQVTM and CDR2 is ANQGSEA in the germline V gene. The CDR3 loop spans 20 amino acids. Trimming removed 6 bases from V and 2 bases from J; junction bases left unmatched: 20. CDR3 protein: CSVDSRLAGGISLNTDTQYF. The CDR3 DNA reads TGCAGCGTGGACAGTAGACTAGCGGGGGGAATTTCGTTGAACACAGATACGCAGTATTTT.

By its share, this clone is medium-sized. Other nucleotide sequences in the sample specify the same CDR3. V is TRBV6-8 and J is TRBJ2-1; no reliable D call. Trimming removed 3 bases at V and 9 bases at J, with 12 bases between. The length of the CDR3 is 13 residues. CDR1 is MNHGY, CDR2 SAAAGT, per germline. CDR3 in DNA: TGTGCCAGCAGTTATTTGGGTCTTGGTGAGCAGTTCTTC. Residues: CASSYLGLGEQFF.

This chain joins TRBV10-2 and TRBJ1-6; unclear D gene. V lost 7 bases, J lost 7 bases, and 11 bases lay in between. The CDR3 covers 13 residues. Germline CDR1 WSHSY, CDR2 SAAADI. The CDR3 spells CASTRGGNSPLHF. The CDR3 DNA sequence: TGCGCCAGCACGCGGGGAGGGAATTCACCCCTCCACTTT.

This clone is labeled as medium-sized. The J gene is TRBJ2-7, the V gene TRBV11-3, with D perhaps TRBD1 or TRBD2 (7 bases each). The length of the CDR3 is 15 residues. CDR1 is SGHNT, CDR2 YENEEA, per germline. Trimming took 3 bases from V and 2 from J, leaving 14 bases between them. The CDR3 DNA sequence: TGTGCCAGCAGCTTGGGGGGGACAGCGACCTACGAGCAGTACTTC. It yields the protein CASSLGGTATYEQYF.

This chain connects TRBV5-1 to TRBJ1-1; weak D call: TRBD1 (6 bases). CDR3 length: 14 amino acids. CDR1 and CDR2 from the germline V gene are SGHRS and YFSETQ. V lost 3 bases and J lost 4, with 13 bases in between. The CDR3 region is CASSYTGSGTEAFF. CDR3 DNA sequence: TGCGCCAGCAGCTACACAGGGTCCGGCACTGAAGCTTTCTTT.

V gene TRBV19 combines with J gene TRBJ1-5; D call uncertain. V lost 6 bases and J lost 9, with 30 bases in between. This CDR3 region has 18 residues. CDR1 is LNHDA, CDR2 SQIVND, per germline (reference sequence). The CDR3 is CASSRRSGSGSSLRPQHF. CDR3 in DNA: TGTGCCAGTAGCCGGAGGTCCGGGAGCGGTTCATCGTTAAGGCCCCAGCATTTT. Full variable domain (outside the CDR3, taken from reference TRBV19 and TRBJ1-5): DGGITQSPKYLFRKEGQNVTLSCEQNLNHDAMYWYRQDPGQGLRLIYYSQIVNDFQKGDIAEGYSVSREKKESFPLTVTSAQKNPTAFYLCASSRRSGSGSSLRPQHFGDGTRLSIL.

The chain has TRBV30 and TRBJ2-7, with D perhaps TRBD2 (6 bases). V shed 3 bases and J shed 2 bases, with 8 bases lying between them. The V gene's germline CDR1 is GTSNPN and CDR2 SVGIG (reference sequence). This CDR3 has 12 amino acids. The CDR3 nucleotides are TGTGCCTGGAGCGGGGGACCCTACGAGCAGTACTTC. This sequence encodes CAWSGGPYEQYF.

This clone is labeled medium-sized. V usage is TRBV6-8 and J usage is TRBJ1-6; D is possibly TRBD1 (5 bases). This CDR3 is built from 16 residues. V lost 0 bases and J 7 bases, leaving 13 bases between the germline ends. Germline CDR1 and CDR2: MNHGY and SAAAGT. The CDR3 DNA reads TGTGCCAGCAGTTACTCACAGGAGGGCCGGAATTCACCCCTCCACTTT. It translates to CASSYSQEGRNSPLHF.

This clone was observed at least ten times. The chain links TRBV11-3 to TRBJ1-4, with no clear D. V gave up 3 bases and J gave up 16 bases, with 24 bases separating them. The CDR3 contains 15 residues. Germline CDR1 SGHNT, CDR2 YENEEA. The CDR3 spells CASSLRRRNDPSRFF. Here the CDR3 DNA reads TGTGCCAGCAGCTTGAGGAGGCGAAACGACCCGAGTAGGTTTTTT.

This clone was detected many times. Germline and junction disagree at one end, which may indicate a read error. This sequence joins TRBV6-8 and TRBJ2-6; 11 nucleotides line up with TRBD1. This CDR3 has 19 residues. Germline values: CDR1 MNHGY, CDR2 SAAAGT. CDR3: CAISATGTGGIGGANVLTF. CDR3 nucleotide sequence: TGTGCCATCAGTGCCACAGGGACAGGGGGTATCGGTGGGGCCAACGTCCTGACTTTC.

This clone showed up just a few times. The J gene is TRBJ2-5, the V gene TRBV28; no reliable D call. CDR1 is MDHEN, CDR2 SYDVKM, per germline. V was trimmed by 2 bases and J by 5 bases, leaving 9 bases between them. The CDR3 contains 13 residues. The CDR3 bases are TGTGCCAGCAGTTTACCCGGGCGGGAGACCCAGTACTTC. Its translation is CASSLPGRETQYF.

The chain links TRBV14 to TRBJ1-6; 7 bases map to TRBD1. The CDR3 contains 14 residues. Germline CDR1 and CDR2: SGHDN and FVKESK. With 4 bases clipped from V and 7 bases from J, the junction kept 4 bases outside the gene matches. The CDR3 protein is CASSREQGNSPLHF. The CDR3 region has the DNA TGTGCCAGCAGCCGGGAACAGGGGAATTCACCCCTCCACTTT.

This clone was seen only once. The chain links TRBV5-1 to TRBJ2-2; no clear D. Germline CDR1 SGHRS, CDR2 YFSETQ. The ends were cut back, 4 bases at V and 5 bases at J, with 18 bases in the middle. The CDR3 runs to 16 residues. CDR3 DNA: TGCGCCAGCAGCCCTCGGACCCGATTTGGGACCGGGGAGCTGTTTTTT. Translating it yields CASSPRTRFGTGELFF.

By its share, this clone is medium-sized. The chain is built from TRBV6-8 and TRBJ1-1; possibly TRBD1 for D (6 bases). CDR3 length: 15 amino acids. Trimming cost V 5 bases and J 0 bases, with 13 bases left between them. Germline V lookup: CDR1 MNHGY, CDR2 SAAAGT. The DNA for the CDR3 is TGTGCCAGCAGTGATAGGGGGACGGTGAACACTGAAGCTTTCTTT. It yields the protein CASSDRGTVNTEAFF.

By sample fraction, this clone is medium-sized. The gene calls are TRBV6-8 and TRBJ1-3; TRBD1 matches at 8 bases. The V gene end was trimmed by 9 bases and the J gene end by 4 bases; junction bases not matched to a gene: 5. The germline CDR1 and CDR2 sequences are MNHGY and SAAAGT. CDR3 length equals 13 residues. This CDR3 reads CASIRDRGNTIYF. In nucleotides, the CDR3 is TGTGCCAGTATCCGGGACAGGGGAAACACCATATATTTT.

This clone was detected a few times. The chain recombines TRBV6-8 with TRBJ1-1; D remains unclear. From germline, CDR1 is MNHGY and CDR2 SAAAGT. V lost 2 bases to trimming and J lost 11 bases, with 21 bases between them. There are 15 residues in the CDR3. CDR3 residues: CASSYAPGSVTRAFF. The CDR3 nucleotides read TGTGCCAGCAGTTACGCACCGGGCAGCGTCACTCGGGCTTTCTTT.

This clone was counted ten times or more. In DNA form, the CDR3 reads TGTGCCAGCAGCCCCCGACTAGCGGGGGGACGGGAGACCCAGTACTTC. Amino acids: CASSPRLAGGRETQYF. This rearrangement joins TRBV11-3 to TRBJ2-5; 13 bases line up with TRBD2. Germline assignment: CDR1 SGHNT and CDR2 YENEEA. Trimming took 5 bases from V and 5 from J; bases not matched to a gene: 8. The CDR3 is made up of 16 amino acids. Complete variable domain (other parts from reference TRBV11-3 and TRBJ2-5): EAGVVQSPRYKIIEKKQPVAFWCNPISGHNTLYWYLQNLGQGPELLIRYENEEAVDDSQLPKDRFSAERLKGVDSTLKIQPAELGDSAVYLCASSPRLAGGRETQYFGPGTRLLVL.

The genes are TRBV18 and TRBJ1-2; D may be TRBD1 (6 bases). The CDR3 extends over 15 amino acids. V dropped 5 bases and J dropped 8 bases, with 21 bases sitting between them. CDR1 is KGHSH, CDR2 LQKENI, per germline. CDR3 coding DNA: TGTGCCAGCTCATTTCTGGATCGGGGGGCCGGAGGCTACACCTTC. Protein sequence: CASSFLDRGAGGYTF.

The chain links TRBV19 to TRBJ2-5; D is tentatively TRBD1 or TRBD2 (5 bases each). V dropped 5 bases and J dropped 5 bases, with 18 bases sitting between them. Germline V lookup: CDR1 LNHDA, CDR2 SQIVND (reference sequence). CDR3 length: 15 amino acids. The CDR3 region is CASSPTGPIMETQYF. CDR3 DNA: TGTGCCAGTAGTCCGACGGGACCTATCATGGAGACCCAGTACTTC.

The sample holds a few counts of this clone. This chain links TRBV19 with TRBJ1-3, with no clear D. V was clipped by 2 bases and J by 13 bases, with 9 bases between them. Germline-derived CDR1 and CDR2 are LNHDA and SQIVND (reference sequence). The CDR3 runs 11 residues. CDR3 sequence (DNA): TGTGCCAGTAGTATATTCCCGGCTATATATTTT. Its translation is CASSIFPAIYF.

This clone is classed as medium-sized. This chain links TRBV6-8 with TRBJ2-7; D unclear. Germline values: CDR1 MNHGY, CDR2 SAAAGT. Trimming shortened V by 6 bases and J by 0 bases, and 12 bases separated the two germline ends. The CDR3 has 14 residues. Here the CDR3 reads CASSPKPFSYEQYF. The CDR3 nucleotides read TGTGCCAGCAGCCCTAAGCCGTTCTCCTACGAGCAGTACTTC.

This clone was seen more than once but under ten times. Other DNA sequences within the sample encode an identical CDR3. This sequence joins TRBV19 and TRBJ1-5; 12 bases match TRBD1. The CDR3 is 16 residues long. Per germline, CDR1 LNHDA and CDR2 SQIVND (reference sequence). The trim removed 3 bases at V and 7 bases at J, leaving 7 bases unmatched. CDR3 coding DNA: TGTGCCAGTAGTATCCCGGGACAGGGGGCGAGGCAGCCCCAGCATTTT. Its protein product is CASSIPGQGARQPQHF.

The chain is built from TRBV30 and TRBJ1-1; D remains ambiguous. The V end lost 1 base, the J end lost 4 bases, and 7 bases lay between the germline ends. This CDR3 is built from 12 residues. Germline V gives CDR1 GTSNPN, CDR2 SVGIG (reference sequence). This CDR3 is CAWSGKGTEAFF. In DNA form, the CDR3 reads TGTGCCTGGAGTGGGAAGGGCACTGAAGCTTTCTTT.

V and J are TRBV6-8 and TRBJ1-2; D gene uncertain. CDR1 MNHGY and CDR2 SAAAGT come from the germline V gene. Deletions cut 5 bases from V and 2 bases from J, with 12 bases between. The length of the CDR3 is 14 residues. The CDR3 DNA reads TGTGCCAGCAGTCAAACACAGCTAAACTATGGCTACACCTTC. This codes for CASSQTQLNYGYTF.

There are a few counts of this clone. This chain connects TRBV30 to TRBJ1-1; 7 nucleotides match TRBD1. The trim removed 7 bases at V and 7 bases at J, leaving 9 bases unmatched. This CDR3 region has 12 residues. Germline V CDR1 and CDR2: GTSNPN, SVGIG (reference sequence). CDR3 in amino acids: CASKRGTVEAFF. CDR3 coding DNA: TGTGCCTCAAAGAGGGGGACAGTTGAAGCTTTCTTT.

This clone occurred many times. The gene calls are TRBV11-3 and TRBJ2-6, with unresolved D. Trimming stripped 6 bases from V and 0 bases from J, with 6 bases between. Germline loops: CDR1 SGHNT, CDR2 YENEEA. The CDR3 covers 14 residues. The CDR3 DNA reads TGTGCCAGCAGGCCTAGCTCTGGGGCCAACGTCCTGACTTTC. This translates into CASRPSSGANVLTF.

The table lists this clone with a few counts. V usage is TRBV5-1 and J usage is TRBJ1-1; weak D call: TRBD1 (6 bases). The V and J ends lost 3 bases and 1 base respectively, with 13 bases between them. This CDR3 spans 15 amino acids. The germline gives CDR1 SGHRS, CDR2 YFSETQ. In nucleotides, the CDR3 is TGCGCCAGCAGCTCCGCAGGGGCCCGGAACACTGAAGCTTTCTTT. This translates into CASSSAGARNTEAFF.

By its share, this clone is large. V gene TRBV10-3 combines with J gene TRBJ2-2; D unresolved. The CDR3 totals 16 residues. Trimming stripped 0 bases from V and 5 bases from J, with 13 bases between. Per germline, CDR1 ENHRY and CDR2 SYGVKD. CDR3 protein: CAISESSRVETGELFF. In nucleotides, the CDR3 is TGTGCCATCAGTGAGTCGTCTAGGGTCGAAACCGGGGAGCTGTTTTTT.

V is TRBV11-3 and J is TRBJ2-5, with D possibly TRBD2 on 5 matching bases. Trimming left V 6 bases short and J 4 bases short, with 21 bases between. The CDR3 runs 16 residues. Germline CDR1 is SGHNT and CDR2 is YENEEA. The CDR3 sequence is CASSRLPEGWGETQYF. In nucleotides, the CDR3 is TGTGCCAGCAGTCGACTGCCCGAGGGTTGGGGAGAGACCCAGTACTTC.

The V gene is TRBV14, the J gene TRBJ2-1; D may be TRBD1 (7 bases). The V and J ends lost 3 bases and 3 bases respectively, with 9 bases between them. The CDR3 loop spans 14 amino acids. Germline V gene data show CDR1 as SGHDN and CDR2 as FVKESK. The CDR3 protein is CASSQQGGYNEQFF. CDR3 coding DNA: TGTGCCAGCAGCCAGCAGGGGGGCTACAATGAGCAGTTCTTC.